These 8 T cell receptor beta chains were sequenced from one sample in a study of T cells in Graves' hyperthyroidism and ophthalmopathy. From RNA transcripts, TCR beta CDR3 regions were amplified. The TCR CDR3 was amplified in a first-round RT-PCR using the HTBI primer set. TCRdb recomputed calls from the multiplex PCR reads with MiXCR, one row per CDR3 protein. There are around 300,000 distinct CDR3 sequences in the sample; around 22% occur only once, and around 65% lies in the top ten. The sequenced sample was blood. Receptor source: a man aged 25-45 years with Graves' ophthalmopathy.

The chain uses TRBV11-1 and TRBJ2-3, with TRBD2 matching over 13 bases. The length of the CDR3 is 17 residues. CDR1 and CDR2 (germline): SGHAT, FQDESV (reference sequence). Trimming took 5 bases from V and 4 from J; bases not matched to a gene: 9. DNA of the CDR3: TGTGCCAGCAGCCTATTCGGACTAGCGGGGGAGGCAGATACGCAGTATTTT. Protein product: CASSLFGLAGEADTQYF.

V usage is TRBV3-1 and J usage is TRBJ1-1; D ambiguous. Looked up from germline, CDR1 is LGHDT and CDR2 is YNNKEL (reference sequence). V dropped 4 bases and J dropped 3 bases, with 12 bases sitting between them. This CDR3 has 14 residues. CDR3: CASSPTAGDTEAFF. In DNA form, the CDR3 reads TGTGCCAGCAGCCCCACCGCCGGCGACACTGAAGCTTTCTTT.

CDR3 nucleotide sequence: TGTGCCAGCAGCTCCCGTGTCAGCACTGAAGCTTTCTTT. Translated, it gives CASSSRVSTEAFF. This chain connects TRBV7-6 to TRBJ1-1; D gene uncertain. The CDR3 extends over 13 amino acids. Germline values: CDR1 SGHVS, CDR2 FNYEAQ. The germline V and J ends were trimmed by 4 bases and 4 bases, with 10 bases remaining between them. The variable domain in full, with the rest retrieved from reference TRBV7-6 and TRBJ1-1, is GAGVSQSPRYKVTKRGQDVALRCDPISGHVSLYWYRQALGQGPEFLTYFNYEAQQDKSGLPNDRFSAERPEGSISTLTIQRTEQRDSAMYRCASSSRVSTEAFFGQGTRLTVV.

This clonotype was observed a few times. The chain employs TRBV6-6 and TRBJ1-1, with D maybe TRBD1 (5 bases). The CDR3 has 15 amino acids. V lost 0 bases, J lost 2 bases, and 10 bases lay in between. Germline CDR1 is MNHNY and CDR2 is SVGAGI (reference sequence). CDR3 in amino acids: CASSYSSTANTEAFF. The CDR3 coding sequence is TGTGCCAGCAGTTACTCTTCGACAGCCAACACTGAAGCTTTCTTT.

The rearrangement joins TRBV11-3 to TRBJ2-3; no clear D gene. This CDR3 is 12 amino acids long. CDR1 is SGHNT, CDR2 YENEEA, per germline. V was shortened by 5 bases and J by 4 bases, with 7 bases between the two germline ends. The CDR3 is CASSPTPDTQYF. The CDR3 nucleotides read TGTGCCAGCAGCCCGACCCCAGATACGCAGTATTTT.

This clonotype was detected only a few times. The chain combines TRBV9 with TRBJ2-1, with 9 bases aligning to TRBD2. This CDR3 has 15 amino acids. Trimming at V came to 4 bases and at J to 10 bases, leaving 12 bases not matched to a gene. Germline CDR1 reads SGDLS; CDR2 reads YYNGEE. Here the CDR3 reads CASSRTLAGVGEQFF. The CDR3 DNA sequence: TGTGCCAGCAGCAGGACGTTAGCGGGAGTGGGCGAGCAGTTCTTC.

The V and J genes are TRBV28 and TRBJ2-4; tentatively, D is TRBD2 (5 bases). Looked up from germline, CDR1 is MDHEN and CDR2 is SYDVKM. The V end lost 3 bases, the J end lost 1 base, and 10 bases lay between the germline ends. CDR3 length: 15 amino acids. The CDR3 is CASSFERRAKNIQYF. The CDR3 bases are TGTGCCAGCAGTTTCGAGAGGAGGGCCAAAAACATTCAGTACTTC.

This clonotype was seen a few times. The chain is built from TRBV9 and TRBJ1-5, with D perhaps TRBD1 (6 bases). This CDR3 comprises 15 residues. Germline CDR1 SGDLS, CDR2 YYNGEE. Deletions cut 0 bases from V and 2 bases from J, with 9 bases between. The chain's CDR3 is CASSVEAGGNQPQHF. The CDR3 DNA reads as TGTGCCAGCAGCGTAGAGGCAGGGGGCAATCAGCCCCAGCATTTT.